Listed here are 30 T cell receptor beta chains from one sample, sequenced in a study of shared clonotypes between healthy human individuals. Naive CD8 cells lacked CD45RO and underwent positive selection for CCR7, leaving out terminally differentiated effector memory CD45RA+ cells. Generated by immunoSEQ multiplex PCR, the TCRdb table keeps only in-frame clones and is missing some. The data hold around 1,900,000 clones, with just under 95% observed a single time. What was sequenced was naive CD8+ T cells from PBMCs. All receptors come from a young man in good health. Some clones in this sample may be carry-over from other donors' samples.

This chain joins TRBV7-3 and TRBJ1-1, with no clear D. Germline CDR1 SGHTA, CDR2 FQGTGA. With 5 bases removed from V and 0 bases from J, the gap between germline ends came to 13 bases. The CDR3 totals 15 residues. CDR3 coding DNA: TGTGCCAGCAGCCCCAGACCGGGCTTGAACACTGAAGCTTTCTTT. This translates into CASSPRPGLNTEAFF.

This chain links TRBV6-5 with TRBJ2-7; 9 bases align to TRBD1. Germline V CDR1 and CDR2: MNHEY, SVGAGI. J lost 4 bases, V lost 6 bases, and 7 bases had no gene match. The CDR3 extends over 14 amino acids. The CDR3 protein is CASSSPGQGYEQYF. The CDR3 nucleotides are TGTGCCAGCAGCTCGCCGGGACAGGGTTACGAGCAGTACTTC.

The V call is TRBV28, the J call TRBJ2-7; possible D gene TRBD1, 6 bases. Trimming took 3 bases from V and 6 from J, leaving 15 bases between them. The CDR3 extends over 14 amino acids. Germline CDR1 MDHEN, CDR2 SYDVKM. The CDR3: CASSLFVGGPEQYF. In DNA, the CDR3 is TGTGCCAGCAGTTTGTTCGTAGGGGGTCCCGAGCAGTACTTC.

The chain combines TRBV5-4 with TRBJ2-1; TRBD2 is a possible D gene (6 bases). Trimming cost V 3 bases and J 6 bases, with 19 bases left between them. The CDR3 is made up of 16 amino acids. Germline CDR1 and CDR2: SGHNT and YYREEE (reference sequence). In nucleotides, the CDR3 is TGTGCCAGCAGCTGGCGCCGGGAGCGTAATAGCAATGAGCAGTTCTTC. Translating it yields CASSWRRERNSNEQFF.

This clone was observed a single time. The CDR3 coding sequence is TGTGCCAGCCGATCGGACGGCAATGAGCAGTTCTTC. Its protein is CASRSDGNEQFF. This chain joins TRBV6-5 and TRBJ2-1, with D hard to call. This CDR3 has 12 amino acids. V lost 8 bases, J lost 6 bases, and 11 bases lay in between. Looked up from germline, CDR1 is MNHEY and CDR2 is SVGAGI.

This chain uses TRBV30 with TRBJ1-5; D is unresolved. V lost 2 bases, J lost 1 base, and 15 bases lay in between. CDR1 GTSNPN and CDR2 SVGIG come from the germline V gene (reference sequence). The CDR3 is made up of 16 amino acids. CDR3: CAWSSGLFMSNQPQHF. The CDR3 DNA reads TGTGCCTGGAGTTCTGGGCTGTTTATGAGCAATCAGCCCCAGCATTTT.

This chain connects TRBV18 to TRBJ2-5; no firm D call. Deletions cut 2 bases from V and 5 bases from J, with 12 bases between. Looked up from germline, CDR1 is KGHSH and CDR2 is LQKENI. CDR3 length: 14 amino acids. CDR3 bases: TGTGCCAGCTCACCAATGGCGGTCGGGGAGACCCAGTACTTC. It yields the protein CASSPMAVGETQYF.

The chain employs TRBV25-1 and TRBJ2-5; perhaps TRBD2 as D (7 bases). This CDR3 is built from 18 residues. Germline CDR1 MGHDK, CDR2 SYGVNS. The V end was cut by 0 bases, the J end by 2 bases, with 19 bases between. This CDR3 is CASSEYNYGGRGQETQYF. The DNA for the CDR3 is TGTGCCAGCAGTGAATATAATTACGGGGGGCGCGGTCAAGAGACCCAGTACTTC.

J is TRBJ2-1 and V is TRBV30, with D possibly being TRBD2 (6 bases). The ends were cut back, 2 bases at V and 3 bases at J, with 11 bases in the middle. Germline assignment: CDR1 GTSNPN and CDR2 SVGIG (reference sequence). The CDR3 is made up of 14 amino acids. The CDR3 region has the DNA TGTGCCTGGAGTTACACGGAGGGCTACAATGAGCAGTTCTTC. Translating gives CAWSYTEGYNEQFF.

The genes are TRBV7-9 and TRBJ2-3, with TRBD2 identical over 7 bases. CDR1 and CDR2 (germline): SEHNR, FQNEAQ (reference sequence). The CDR3 loop spans 15 amino acids. V trimming: 3 bases; J trimming: 5 bases; junction bases outside the gene matches: 8. The CDR3 DNA reads as TGTGCCAGCAGCTTGGAACTAGCGTGGGGAGATACGCAGTATTTT. Translating it yields CASSLELAWGDTQYF.

The CDR3 here is CASSLGDSASYEQYF. CDR3 coding DNA: TGTGCCAGCAGCTTGGGGGACTCCGCCTCCTACGAGCAGTACTTC. The rearrangement joins TRBV7-9 to TRBJ2-7; D might be TRBD2 (6 bases). Trimming left V 3 bases short and J 0 bases short, with 12 bases between. Germline CDR1 reads SEHNR; CDR2 reads FQNEAQ (reference sequence). This CDR3 spans 15 amino acids.

The chain links TRBV19 to TRBJ2-2, with D perhaps matching TRBD2 (6 bases). Germline CDR1 reads LNHDA; CDR2 reads SQIVND (reference sequence). V dropped 1 base and J dropped 4 bases, with 7 bases sitting between them. The CDR3 sequence is 14 residues long. CDR3 bases: TGTGCCAGTAGTATAGGGACTACCACCGGGGAGCTGTTTTTT. Translating gives CASSIGTTTGELFF.

Points on this clone: In the same sample, other DNA sequences code for this CDR3. J is TRBJ2-7 and V is TRBV18; D gene ambiguous. The CDR3 contains 12 residues. V lost 2 bases and J 6 bases, leaving 8 bases between the germline ends. Germline CDR1 and CDR2: KGHSH and LQKENI. This CDR3 reads CASSPGRIEQYF. CDR3 nucleotides: TGTGCCAGCTCACCAGGTAGAATCGAGCAGTACTTC. Full variable domain (missing parts from reference TRBV18 and TRBJ2-7): NAGVMQNPRHLVRRRGQEARLRCSPMKGHSHVYWYRQLPEEGLKFMVYLQKENIIDESGMPKERFSAEFPKEGPSILRIQQVVRGDSAAYFCASSPGRIEQYFGPGTRLTVT.

This clone was seen more than once but under ten times. V is TRBV7-9 and J is TRBJ1-2, with 7 bases matching TRBD1. Looked up from germline, CDR1 is SEHNR and CDR2 is FQNEAQ (reference sequence). V gave up 4 bases and J gave up 6 bases; unmatched junction bases: 8. The CDR3 contains 14 residues. The CDR3 DNA is TGTGCCAGCAGCTCCGAGGACAGGCTGCATGGCTACACCTTC. Translation: CASSSEDRLHGYTF.

This chain joins TRBV11-2 and TRBJ1-4; D perhaps matches TRBD1 (6 bases). The CDR3 runs 15 residues. From germline, CDR1 is SGHAT and CDR2 FQNNGV. Between the trimmed V and J ends, which lost 1 base and 7 bases, there was a span of 13 bases. The CDR3, as DNA: TGTGCCAGCAGCTTAGCCTTGGGGGCGGGTGAAAAACTGTTTTTT. Amino acids: CASSLALGAGEKLFF.

This clone was seen just once. The chain couples TRBV6-5 to TRBJ1-1, with D possibly TRBD1 on 5 matching bases. Germline assignment: CDR1 MNHEY and CDR2 SVGAGI. Trimming pared 10 bases from V and 3 bases from J, leaving 21 bases between. The CDR3 spans 15 residues. The DNA for the CDR3 is TGTGCCACCGAGGGAATGGGACCGGGGGACACTGAAGCTTTCTTT. It yields the protein CATEGMGPGDTEAFF.

This clone appeared once. The chain is built from TRBV28 and TRBJ1-5, with 7 bases identical to TRBD1. V lost 5 bases to trimming and J lost 7 bases; unmatched junction nucleotides: 11. The CDR3 is made up of 15 amino acids. Germline CDR1 and CDR2: MDHEN and SYDVKM. For the CDR3, the DNA is TGTGCCAGCAGTCCTTCGACAGGGAACCGACAGCCCCAGCATTTT. Its translation: CASSPSTGNRQPQHF.

The DNA of the CDR3 is TGTGCCAGCAGTACGGGTCTTAGCAATCAGCCCCAGCATTTT. This encodes CASSTGLSNQPQHF. The V and J genes are TRBV27 and TRBJ1-5; no reliable D call. Germline loops: CDR1 MNHEY, CDR2 SMNVEV (reference sequence). V lost 5 bases and J 0 bases, leaving 8 bases between the germline ends. CDR3 length: 14 amino acids.

CDR3 in DNA: TGTGCCAGCAAACCCGGGAGAGCGTACGAGCAGTACTTC. This translates into CASKPGRAYEQYF. V usage is TRBV2 and J usage is TRBJ2-7; D might be TRBD2 (6 bases). This CDR3 has 13 amino acids. Per germline, CDR1 SNHLY and CDR2 FYNNEI. V lost 7 bases, J lost 4 bases, and 14 bases lay in between. Looking up the rest from reference TRBV2 and TRBJ2-7 gives the full variable domain: EPEVTQTPSHQVTQMGQEVILRCVPISNHLYFYWYRQILGQKVEFLVSFYNNEISEKSEIFDDQFSVERPDGSNFTLKIRSTKLEDSAMYFCASKPGRAYEQYFGPGTRLTVT.

This clone appeared a single time. The gene calls are TRBV29-1 and TRBJ2-1; possibly TRBD2 for D (5 bases). V shed 7 bases and J shed 9 bases, with 22 bases lying between them. The CDR3 has 14 residues. From germline, CDR1 is SQVTM and CDR2 ANQGSEA. CDR3 residues: CSAEEGISVGEQFF. The CDR3 DNA reads TGCAGCGCTGAGGAAGGAATTAGCGTGGGTGAGCAGTTCTTC.

The chain couples TRBV7-9 to TRBJ2-7, with D possibly being TRBD1 or TRBD2 (5 bases each). This CDR3 is built from 16 residues. CDR1 is SEHNR and CDR2 is FQNEAQ in the germline V gene (reference sequence). V was clipped by 5 bases and J by 7 bases, with 24 bases between them. Here the CDR3 reads CASSAIYGDGEGEQYF. Here the CDR3 DNA reads TGTGCCAGCAGCGCGATTTACGGGGACGGAGAGGGGGAGCAGTACTTC.

This clone was recorded only once. J is TRBJ1-1 and V is TRBV23-1, with 8 bases matching TRBD1. TRBV23-1 is filed as an ORF, its function uncertain. This CDR3 comprises 16 residues. V lost 4 bases to trimming and J lost 3 bases; unmatched junction nucleotides: 10. CDR3 amino acids: CASSPGDRGPYTEAFF. The DNA for the CDR3 is TGCGCCAGCAGTCCAGGAGACAGGGGACCCTACACTGAAGCTTTCTTT.

The gene calls are TRBV29-1 and TRBJ2-1; TRBD2 matches 7 bases. This CDR3 contains 16 residues. Trimming took 1 base from V and 1 from J; bases not matched to a gene: 7. Germline V gene sequence: CDR1 SQVTM, CDR2 ANQGSEA. This CDR3 reads CSVEALADPSYNEQFF. For the CDR3, the DNA is TGCAGCGTTGAAGCGCTAGCGGACCCTTCCTACAATGAGCAGTTCTTC.

This clone has a handful of counts. This CDR3 reads CASSLGQHEAFF. CDR3 DNA: TGTGCCAGCAGCCTCGGACAGCATGAAGCTTTCTTT. This chain joins TRBV7-8 and TRBJ1-1, with D possibly being TRBD1 (6 bases). V lost 5 bases to trimming and J lost 7 bases, with 11 bases between them. The germline CDR1 and CDR2 sequences are SGHVS and FQNEAQ. The CDR3 has 12 residues. Combining the CDR3 with reference TRBV7-8 and TRBJ1-1 gives the whole variable domain GAGVSQSPRYKVAKRGQDVALRCDPISGHVSLFWYQQALGQGPEFLTYFQNEAQLDKSGLPSDRFFAERPEGSVSTLKIQRTQQEDSAVYLCASSLGQHEAFFGQGTRLTVV.

CDR3 DNA sequence: TGCAGCGTTGGAGTTCACACTCGGAATGAGCAGTTCTTC. Encoded protein: CSVGVHTRNEQFF. The J gene is TRBJ2-1, the V gene TRBV29-1; D not resolved. Germline V gene lookup returns CDR1 SQVTM and CDR2 ANQGSEA. V gave up 4 bases and J gave up 7 bases, with 14 bases separating them. The CDR3 length is 13 residues.

As for this clone: The same CDR3 can be traced to other DNA sequences in this sample. The genes are TRBV28 and TRBJ2-5; a possible D gene is TRBD2 (5 bases). Germline V lookup: CDR1 MDHEN, CDR2 SYDVKM. This CDR3 comprises 13 residues. The ends were cut back, 3 bases at V and 2 bases at J, with 7 bases in the middle. The CDR3 DNA follows: TGTGCCAGCAGTTTCCGGGGACAAGAGACCCAGTACTTC. This sequence encodes CASSFRGQETQYF.

Concerning this clone itself: The same CDR3 can be traced to other DNA sequences in this sample. The J gene is TRBJ2-3, the V gene TRBV7-9; 8 bases are shared with TRBD1. V was pared by 5 bases and J by 2 bases, with 6 bases of the junction left unmatched. Germline loops: CDR1 SEHNR, CDR2 FQNEAQ (reference sequence). The CDR3 has 15 residues. CDR3 sequence reads: CASSPGQGTTDTQYF. CDR3 coding DNA: TGTGCCAGCAGCCCAGGACAGGGAACCACAGATACGCAGTATTTT.

The gene calls are TRBV7-9 and TRBJ1-5; D not certain. With 7 bases removed from V and 11 bases from J, the gap between germline ends came to 12 bases. Germline V gene lookup returns CDR1 SEHNR and CDR2 FQNEAQ (reference sequence). This CDR3 has 11 residues. In DNA form, the CDR3 reads TGTGCCAGCACATCAGGCACGTCCCAGCATTTT. Amino acids: CASTSGTSQHF.

V is TRBV27 and J is TRBJ2-7; 15 bases fit TRBD2. Looked up from germline, CDR1 is MNHEY and CDR2 is SMNVEV (reference sequence). After removal of 6 bases from V and 0 bases from J, the junction contained 9 bases not matched to a gene. This CDR3 comprises 18 residues. The CDR3 loop reads CASSSGLAGGPLSYEQYF. Written as DNA, the CDR3 is TGTGCCAGCAGCTCAGGACTAGCGGGAGGGCCGCTCTCCTACGAGCAGTACTTC.

The chain employs TRBV9 and TRBJ2-3; TRBD1 agrees at 7 bases. The germline gives CDR1 SGDLS, CDR2 YYNGEE. The CDR3 runs to 15 residues. V trimming: 3 bases; J trimming: 3 bases; junction bases outside the gene matches: 7. The CDR3 DNA reads TGTGCCAGCAGCGCCCCCCGACAGGGTACAGATACGCAGTATTTT. This encodes CASSAPRQGTDTQYF.